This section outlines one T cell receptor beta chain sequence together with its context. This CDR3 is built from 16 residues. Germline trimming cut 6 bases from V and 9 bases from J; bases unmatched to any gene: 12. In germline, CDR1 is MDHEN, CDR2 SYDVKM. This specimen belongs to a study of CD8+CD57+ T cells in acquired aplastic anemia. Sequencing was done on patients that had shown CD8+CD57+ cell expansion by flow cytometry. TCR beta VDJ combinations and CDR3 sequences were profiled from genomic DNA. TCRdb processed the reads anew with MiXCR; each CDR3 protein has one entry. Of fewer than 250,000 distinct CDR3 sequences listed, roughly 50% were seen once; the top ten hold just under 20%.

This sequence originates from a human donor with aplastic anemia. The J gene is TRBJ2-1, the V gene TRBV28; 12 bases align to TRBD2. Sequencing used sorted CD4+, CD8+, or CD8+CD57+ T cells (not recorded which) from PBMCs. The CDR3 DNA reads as TGTGCCAGCAGCATAGAGCCTAGCGGGAGGGCCGGTGAGCAGTTCTTC. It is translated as CASSIEPSGRAGEQFF. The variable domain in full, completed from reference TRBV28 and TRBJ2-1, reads DVKVTQSSRYLVKRTGEKVFLECVQDMDHENMFWYRQDPGLGLRLIYFSYDVKMKEKGDIPEGYSVSREKKERFSLILESASTNQTSMYLCASSIEPSGRAGEQFFGPGTRLTVL.